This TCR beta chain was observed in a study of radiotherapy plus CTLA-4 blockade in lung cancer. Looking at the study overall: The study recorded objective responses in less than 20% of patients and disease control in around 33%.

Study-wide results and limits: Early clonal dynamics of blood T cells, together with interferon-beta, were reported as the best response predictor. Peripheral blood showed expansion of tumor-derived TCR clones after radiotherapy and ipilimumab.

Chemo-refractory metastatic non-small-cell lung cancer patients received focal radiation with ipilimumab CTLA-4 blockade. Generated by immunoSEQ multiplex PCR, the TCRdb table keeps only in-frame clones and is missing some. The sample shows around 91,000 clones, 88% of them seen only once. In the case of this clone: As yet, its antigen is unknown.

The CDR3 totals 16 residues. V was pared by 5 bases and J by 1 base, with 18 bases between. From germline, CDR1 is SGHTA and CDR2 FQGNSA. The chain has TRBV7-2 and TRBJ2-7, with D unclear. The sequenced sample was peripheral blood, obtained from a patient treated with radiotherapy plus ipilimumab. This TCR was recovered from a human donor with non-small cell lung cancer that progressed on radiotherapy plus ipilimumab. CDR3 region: CASSPLGNGASYEQYF. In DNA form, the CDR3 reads TGTGCCAGCAGCCCACTGGGAAACGGAGCGTCCTACGAGCAGTACTTC.